One sample yielded the 26 T cell receptor beta chains listed below, sequenced in a study of CD8+ T cells in alopecia areata. cDNA prepared by RNA extraction and subsequent reverse transcription served as the template for sequencing. The assay was immunoSEQ multiplex PCR, and TCRdb's table has in-frame clones only and misses some. Among approximately 150,000 clones listed, approximately 50% were seen once. The sequences come from CD4+ T cells sorted from blood, collected at week 0. The source of these receptors is a human donor with alopecia areata.

In this sample, this clone turned up a few times. The rearrangement links TRBV30 to TRBJ2-5; TRBD2 aligns across 7 bases. This CDR3 has 12 amino acids. Germline loops: CDR1 GTSNPN, CDR2 SVGIG (reference sequence). With 5 bases clipped from V and 7 bases from J, the junction kept 7 bases outside the gene matches. The CDR3 nucleotides are TGTGCCTGGGGCCGCTGGGGGGGGACCCAGTACTTC. This sequence encodes CAWGRWGGTQYF.

The table lists this clone with a count of one. V gene TRBV29-1 combines with J gene TRBJ2-7; D remains unclear. Trimming removed 2 bases at V and 6 bases at J, with 14 bases between. The length of the CDR3 is 13 residues. Germline V gives CDR1 SQVTM, CDR2 ANQGSEA. The CDR3 reads CSVETEVMTEQYF. CDR3 bases: TGCAGCGTTGAAACAGAGGTTATGACCGAGCAGTACTTC.

This rearrangement joins TRBV7-9 to TRBJ2-1, with 7 positions matching TRBD1. The V gene end was trimmed by 6 bases and the J gene end by 5 bases; junction bases not matched to a gene: 7. The CDR3 is made up of 14 amino acids. The V gene's germline CDR1 is SEHNR and CDR2 FQNEAQ (reference sequence). The CDR3 DNA reads as TGTGCCAGCAGTTCGGGACAGCCTGACAATGAGCAGTTCTTC. This gives the protein CASSSGQPDNEQFF.

This chain connects TRBV14 to TRBJ2-6; the D is unclear. Per the germline V gene, CDR1 is SGHDN and CDR2 is FVKESK. The CDR3 is 16 residues long. V shed 1 base and J shed 0 bases, with 7 bases lying between them. The CDR3 is CASSQVLPSGANVLTF. The CDR3 bases are TGTGCCAGCAGCCAAGTATTGCCCTCTGGGGCCAACGTCCTGACTTTC.

CDR3 in DNA: TGTGCCAGCAGGGGTATGGGACCGGAGACCCAGTACTTC. Its protein is CASRGMGPETQYF. The V gene is TRBV27, the J gene TRBJ2-5; either TRBD1 or TRBD2 may supply D (5 bases each). V lost 6 bases, J lost 5 bases, and 13 bases lay in between. The germline V gene encodes CDR1 MNHEY and CDR2 SMNVEV (reference sequence). This CDR3 contains 13 residues.

V gene TRBV7-2 combines with J gene TRBJ1-2; no definite D call. The CDR3 sequence is 12 residues long. Trimming stripped 2 bases from V and 4 bases from J, with 5 bases between. Germline CDR1 and CDR2: SGHTA and FQGNSA. This CDR3 is CASSLLGYGYTF. DNA for the CDR3: TGTGCCAGCAGCTTACTAGGCTATGGCTACACCTTC. The whole variable domain, remainder taken from reference TRBV7-2 and TRBJ1-2, is GAGVSQSPSNKVTEKGKDVELRCDPISGHTALYWYRQSLGQGLEFLIYFQGNSAPDKSGLPSDRFSAERTGGSVSTLTIQRTQQEDSAVYLCASSLLGYGYTFGSGTRLTVV.

The chain recombines TRBV7-2 with TRBJ2-5, with D unresolved. The germline V gene has CDR1 SGHTA and CDR2 FQGNSA. There are 15 residues in the CDR3. V was shortened by 1 base and J by 2 bases, with 11 bases between the two germline ends. The CDR3 DNA sequence: TGTGCCAGCAGCTTAGGCCGTTCGCGTCAAGAGACCCAGTACTTC. Protein product: CASSLGRSRQETQYF. Together with reference TRBV7-2 and TRBJ2-5, the CDR3 gives the full variable domain: GAGVSQSPSNKVTEKGKDVELRCDPISGHTALYWYRQSLGQGLEFLIYFQGNSAPDKSGLPSDRFSAERTGGSVSTLTIQRTQQEDSAVYLCASSLGRSRQETQYFGPGTRLLVL.

Details on this clone: Sequence at one end of the junction differs from germline and may be a read error. The rearrangement uses TRBV7-2 and TRBJ2-5; D might be TRBD1 or TRBD2, each matching 5 bases. The germline V gene encodes CDR1 SGHTA and CDR2 FQGNSA. The CDR3 consists of 12 residues. In DNA form, the CDR3 reads TGTGCCAGCAGCCAGCAGGGAGAGGCCCAGTACTTC. Translated, it gives CASSQQGEAQYF. The full variable domain, with the rest looked up from reference TRBV7-2 and TRBJ2-5, is GAGVSQSPSNKVTEKGKDVELRCDPISGHTALYWYRQSLGQGLEFLIYFQGNSAPDKSGLPSDRFSAERTGGSVSTLTIQRTQQEDSAVYLCASSQQGEAQYFGPGTRLLVL.

The CDR3 is CASSLIQGANEQYF. Here the CDR3 DNA reads TGTGCCAGCAGCTTAATCCAGGGCGCCAACGAGCAGTACTTC. The V call is TRBV7-9, the J call TRBJ2-7, with a possible D match to TRBD1 (5 bases). CDR3 length: 14 amino acids. Germline-derived CDR1 and CDR2 are SEHNR and FQNEAQ (reference sequence). V was cut by 2 bases and J by 5 bases, with 13 bases left in between.

V usage is TRBV30 and J usage is TRBJ1-1; D gene uncertain. Germline CDR1 reads GTSNPN; CDR2 reads SVGIG (reference sequence). The CDR3 contains 11 residues. V was clipped by 3 bases and J by 8 bases, with 10 bases between them. In DNA, the CDR3 is TGTGCCTGGAGAACGAGTTGGGAAGCTTTCTTT. Protein product: CAWRTSWEAFF.

This chain joins TRBV2 and TRBJ2-6; no clear D gene. The CDR3 runs to 14 residues. Germline values: CDR1 SNHLY, CDR2 FYNNEI. The germline V and J ends were trimmed by 5 bases and 4 bases, with 9 bases remaining between them. CDR3 protein: CASSFSRGANVLTF. Written as DNA, the CDR3 is TGTGCCAGCAGTTTTTCTCGCGGGGCCAACGTCCTGACTTTC.

This clone has more than one count but fewer than ten. This chain connects TRBV6-6 to TRBJ1-2, with D maybe TRBD1 (5 bases). The germline V and J ends were trimmed by 10 bases and 3 bases, with 12 bases remaining between them. The CDR3 contains 12 residues. Germline V gene sequence: CDR1 MNHNY, CDR2 SVGAGI (reference sequence). CDR3 amino acids: CAISGWDYGYTF. The CDR3 DNA is TGTGCCATCTCAGGGTGGGACTATGGCTACACCTTC.

The V and J genes are TRBV29-1 and TRBJ2-3; a possible D gene is TRBD1 (6 bases). V was trimmed by 4 bases and J by 2 bases, leaving 13 bases between them. The CDR3 has 14 amino acids. Germline V lookup: CDR1 SQVTM, CDR2 ANQGSEA. The DNA for the CDR3 is TGCAGCGTTGCCCAGGGGCACACCACAGATACGCAGTATTTT. Translation: CSVAQGHTTDTQYF.

For this clone: This specimen includes other DNA sequences encoding the same CDR3. The rearrangement joins TRBV27 to TRBJ1-2; perhaps TRBD1 as D (5 bases). V lost 10 bases and J 7 bases, leaving 19 bases between the germline ends. Germline assignment: CDR1 MNHEY and CDR2 SMNVEV (reference sequence). CDR3 size: 13 residues. CDR3 nucleotides: TGTGCCACCCGCTCAGGGACGGTGGGTGGCTACACCTTC. This gives the protein CATRSGTVGGYTF.

A few counts support this clone. This sequence joins TRBV2 and TRBJ2-7; D not resolved. Trimming cost V 8 bases and J 2 bases, with 10 bases left between them. This CDR3 has 12 amino acids. CDR1 and CDR2 from the germline V gene are SNHLY and FYNNEI. The CDR3 spells CASLAIPYEQYF. As DNA, the CDR3 is TGTGCCAGCCTCGCGATCCCCTACGAGCAGTACTTC.

The chain links TRBV29-1 to TRBJ2-1, with 15 bases that match TRBD2. The CDR3 extends over 16 amino acids. The J segment lost 11 bases and the V segment lost 6 bases, leaving 14 bases of the junction unmatched. The germline gives CDR1 SQVTM, CDR2 ANQGSEA. For the CDR3, the DNA is TGCAGCGTCGAGGCCCCGGGACTAGCGGGGGGAAAGAAGCAGTTCTTC. This translates into CSVEAPGLAGGKKQFF.

As regards this clone: The same CDR3 also results from other DNA sequences found in this sample. V usage is TRBV5-1 and J usage is TRBJ2-5; D gene ambiguous. V lost 1 base to trimming and J lost 5 bases, with 3 bases between them. Per the germline V gene, CDR1 is SGHRS and CDR2 is YFSETQ. The CDR3 contains 11 residues. The CDR3 is CASSLSETQYF. CDR3 nucleotide sequence: TGCGCCAGCAGCTTGAGTGAGACCCAGTACTTC.

V gene TRBV29-1 combines with J gene TRBJ1-1, with a weak D call TRBD1 (5 bases). CDR1 is SQVTM and CDR2 is ANQGSEA in the germline V gene. Trimming left V 7 bases short and J 3 bases short, with 9 bases between. The CDR3 extends over 11 amino acids. The CDR3 nucleotides are TGCAGCGCGGACACAGACACTGAAGCTTTCTTT. Its protein product is CSADTDTEAFF.

The rearrangement links TRBV19 to TRBJ2-7; D possibly corresponds to TRBD1 (5 bases). V dropped 6 bases and J dropped 2 bases, with 14 bases sitting between them. This CDR3 has 14 amino acids. Per the germline V gene, CDR1 is LNHDA and CDR2 is SQIVND (reference sequence). DNA of the CDR3: TGTGCCAGTAGCAGCCTAGGGGCCGCCTACGAGCAGTACTTC. This sequence encodes CASSSLGAAYEQYF. Using reference TRBV19 and TRBJ2-7 for the parts outside the CDR3, the full variable domain is DGGITQSPKYLFRKEGQNVTLSCEQNLNHDAMYWYRQDPGQGLRLIYYSQIVNDFQKGDIAEGYSVSREKKESFPLTVTSAQKNPTAFYLCASSSLGAAYEQYFGPGTRLTVT.

The chain joins TRBV4-1 to TRBJ1-2; D is possibly TRBD1 (6 bases). The ends were cut back, 1 base at V and 3 bases at J, with 12 bases in the middle. The length of the CDR3 is 15 residues. Germline V gives CDR1 MGHRA, CDR2 YSYEKL. The CDR3: CASSQVGRGDYGYTF. CDR3 sequence (DNA): TGCGCCAGCAGCCAAGTTGGCAGGGGAGACTATGGCTACACCTTC.

This chain joins TRBV25-1 and TRBJ2-3, with 9 bases aligning to TRBD1. V dropped 10 bases and J dropped 4; count of bases not matched to a gene: 12. CDR1 is MGHDK and CDR2 is SYGVNS in the germline V gene. This CDR3 comprises 15 residues. The CDR3 region is CATSRARQGADTQYF. CDR3 nucleotides: TGTGCCACCTCAAGGGCCAGACAGGGGGCAGATACGCAGTATTTT.

This rearrangement joins TRBV5-1 to TRBJ2-1; 10 nucleotides align to TRBD2. The V and J ends lost 4 bases and 6 bases, in that order; junction bases with no gene match: 7. Germline CDR1 and CDR2: SGHRS and YFSETQ. This CDR3 is built from 15 residues. CDR3 loop: CASSPGLAVTNEQFF. The DNA of the CDR3 is TGCGCCAGCAGCCCAGGACTAGCGGTTACCAATGAGCAGTTCTTC. Full variable domain (outside the CDR3, taken from reference TRBV5-1 and TRBJ2-1): KAGVTQTPRYLIKTRGQQVTLSCSPISGHRSVSWYQQTPGQGLQFLFEYFSETQRNKGNFPGRFSGRQFSNSRSEMNVSTLELGDSALYLCASSPGLAVTNEQFFGPGTRLTVL.

The V call is TRBV29-1, the J call TRBJ2-7, with TRBD1 matching 9 bases. Germline values: CDR1 SQVTM, CDR2 ANQGSEA. Losses at the gene ends were 3 bases for V and 5 bases for J; bases not matched to a gene: 2. This CDR3 has 12 residues. The chain's CDR3 is CSVEGQGDEQYF. The CDR3 bases are TGCAGCGTTGAGGGACAGGGTGACGAGCAGTACTTC.

In this sample, this clone turned up a few times. The gene calls are TRBV7-9 and TRBJ2-7; perhaps TRBD1 as D (7 bases). The CDR3 runs to 15 residues. V lost 3 bases, J lost 2 bases, and 14 bases lay in between. Germline-derived CDR1 and CDR2 are SEHNR and FQNEAQ (reference sequence). The CDR3 reads CASSLGGQATYEQYF. The CDR3 region has the DNA TGTGCCAGCAGCTTGGGAGGACAGGCTACCTACGAGCAGTACTTC.

This clone occurred a few times. This chain connects TRBV4-3 to TRBJ2-1; TRBD2 matches at 12 bases. Germline V gene sequence: CDR1 LGHNA, CDR2 YSLEER. The CDR3 has 14 residues. V trimming: 1 base; J trimming: 15 bases; junction bases outside the gene matches: 7. The CDR3: CASSQVPSGRGSFF. As DNA, the CDR3 is TGCGCCAGCAGCCAAGTGCCTAGCGGGAGGGGTTCGTTCTTC.

The gene calls are TRBV19 and TRBJ2-2, with 9 bases matching TRBD1. Germline V gene data show CDR1 as LNHDA and CDR2 as SQIVND (reference sequence). Trimming cost V 9 bases and J 4 bases; bases outside gene matches: 9. The CDR3 runs 15 residues. CDR3 amino acids: CASGGDREVTGELFF. CDR3 coding DNA: TGTGCCAGCGGCGGGGACAGGGAGGTCACCGGGGAGCTGTTTTTT.